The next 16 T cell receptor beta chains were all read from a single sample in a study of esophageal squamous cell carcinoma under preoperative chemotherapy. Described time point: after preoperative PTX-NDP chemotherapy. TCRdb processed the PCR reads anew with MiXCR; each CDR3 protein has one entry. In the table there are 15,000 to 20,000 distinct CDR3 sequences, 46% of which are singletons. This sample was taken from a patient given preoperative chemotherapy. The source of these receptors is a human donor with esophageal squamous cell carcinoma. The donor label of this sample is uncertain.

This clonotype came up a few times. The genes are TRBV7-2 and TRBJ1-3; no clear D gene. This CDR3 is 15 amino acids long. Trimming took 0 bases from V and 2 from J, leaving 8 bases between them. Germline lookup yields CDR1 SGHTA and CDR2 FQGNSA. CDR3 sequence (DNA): TGTGCCAGCAGCTTAGCCCTCCAAACTGGAAACACCATATATTTT. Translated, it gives CASSLALQTGNTIYF.

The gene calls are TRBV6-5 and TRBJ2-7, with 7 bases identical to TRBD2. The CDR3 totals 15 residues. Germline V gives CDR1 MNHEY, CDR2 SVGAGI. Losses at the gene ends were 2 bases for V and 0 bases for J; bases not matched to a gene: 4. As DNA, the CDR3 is TGTGCCAGCAGTTACAGAGCTAGCGGCTCCTACGAGCAGTACTTC. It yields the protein CASSYRASGSYEQYF.

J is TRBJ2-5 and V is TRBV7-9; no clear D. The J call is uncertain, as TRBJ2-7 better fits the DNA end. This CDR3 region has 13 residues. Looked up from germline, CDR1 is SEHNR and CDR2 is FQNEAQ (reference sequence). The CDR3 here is CASSLVGSPEQYF. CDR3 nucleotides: TGTGCCAGCAGCTTAGTTGGCAGCCCCGAGCAGTACTTC.

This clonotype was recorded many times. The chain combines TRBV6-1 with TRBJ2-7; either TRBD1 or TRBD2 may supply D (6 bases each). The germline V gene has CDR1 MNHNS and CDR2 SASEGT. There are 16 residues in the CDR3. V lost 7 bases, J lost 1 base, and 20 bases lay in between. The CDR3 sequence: CASIGRQEGKSYEQYF. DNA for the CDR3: TGTGCCAGCATCGGTCGACAGGAGGGGAAATCCTACGAGCAGTACTTC.

DNA for the CDR3: TGTGCCAGCAGGGGGGGGGGGGGCCGTGACCCAGAGACCCAGTACTTC. Translated, it gives CASRGGGGRDPETQYF. V is TRBV7-2 and J is TRBJ2-5, with TRBD2 as a possible D gene (7 bases). V was pared by 6 bases and J by 4 bases, with 21 bases between. Germline CDR1 is SGHTA and CDR2 is FQGNSA. The CDR3 has 16 amino acids. Filled out from reference TRBV7-2 and TRBJ2-5, the complete variable domain reads GAGVSQSPSNKVTEKGKDVELRCDPISGHTALYWYRQSLGQGLEFLIYFQGNSAPDKSGLPSDRFSAERTGGSVSTLTIQRTQQEDSAVYLCASRGGGGRDPETQYFGPGTRLLVL.

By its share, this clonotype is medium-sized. The CDR3 loop reads CASTQTGGKQFF. As DNA, the CDR3 is TGTGCCAGCACCCAAACAGGGGGTAAGCAGTTCTTC. The V and J genes are TRBV12-3 or TRBV12-4 and TRBJ2-1; 8 nucleotides agree with TRBD1. V was clipped by 7 bases and J by 11 bases; unmatched bases: 7. This CDR3 is built from 12 residues.

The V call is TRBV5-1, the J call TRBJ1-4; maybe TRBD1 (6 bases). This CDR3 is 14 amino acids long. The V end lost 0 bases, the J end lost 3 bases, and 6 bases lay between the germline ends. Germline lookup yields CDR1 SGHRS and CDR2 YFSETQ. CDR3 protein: CASSLGQANEKLFF. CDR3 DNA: TGCGCCAGCAGCTTGGGACAGGCTAATGAAAAACTGTTTTTT.

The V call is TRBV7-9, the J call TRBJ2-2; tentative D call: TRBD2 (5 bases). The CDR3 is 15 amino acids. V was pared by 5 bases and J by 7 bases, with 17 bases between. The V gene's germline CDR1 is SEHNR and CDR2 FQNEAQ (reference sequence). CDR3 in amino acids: CASSPWGGGNGELFF. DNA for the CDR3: TGTGCCAGCAGCCCGTGGGGTGGAGGAAACGGGGAGCTGTTTTTT.

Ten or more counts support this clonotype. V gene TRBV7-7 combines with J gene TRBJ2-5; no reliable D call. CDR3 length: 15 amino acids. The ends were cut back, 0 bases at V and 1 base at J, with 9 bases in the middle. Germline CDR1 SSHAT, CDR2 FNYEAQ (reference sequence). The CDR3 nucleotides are TGTGCCAGCAGCTTAGCTCCCGCAGGCCAAGAGACCCAGTACTTC. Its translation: CASSLAPAGQETQYF.

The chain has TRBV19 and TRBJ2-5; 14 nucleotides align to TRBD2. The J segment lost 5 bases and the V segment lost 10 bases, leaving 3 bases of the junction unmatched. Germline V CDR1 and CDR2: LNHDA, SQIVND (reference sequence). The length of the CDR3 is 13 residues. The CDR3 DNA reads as TGTGCCACCAGACTAGCGGGAGGGGAGACCCAGTACTTC. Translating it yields CATRLAGGETQYF. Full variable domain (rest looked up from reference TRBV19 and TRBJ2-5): DGGITQSPKYLFRKEGQNVTLSCEQNLNHDAMYWYRQDPGQGLRLIYYSQIVNDFQKGDIAEGYSVSREKKESFPLTVTSAQKNPTAFYLCATRLAGGETQYFGPGTRLLVL.

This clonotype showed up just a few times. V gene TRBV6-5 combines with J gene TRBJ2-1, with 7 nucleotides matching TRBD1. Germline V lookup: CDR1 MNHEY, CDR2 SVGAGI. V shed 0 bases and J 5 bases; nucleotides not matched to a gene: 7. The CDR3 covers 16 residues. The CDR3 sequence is CASSYSQFGTDNEQFF. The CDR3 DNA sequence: TGTGCCAGCAGTTACTCGCAATTTGGGACAGACAATGAGCAGTTCTTC.

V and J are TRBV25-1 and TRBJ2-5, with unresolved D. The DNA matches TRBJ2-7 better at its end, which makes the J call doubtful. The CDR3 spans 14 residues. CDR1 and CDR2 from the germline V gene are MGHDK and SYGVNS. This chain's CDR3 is CASSELGTSGEQYF. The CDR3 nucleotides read TGTGCCAGCAGTGAATTGGGAACTTCAGGCGAGCAGTACTTC.

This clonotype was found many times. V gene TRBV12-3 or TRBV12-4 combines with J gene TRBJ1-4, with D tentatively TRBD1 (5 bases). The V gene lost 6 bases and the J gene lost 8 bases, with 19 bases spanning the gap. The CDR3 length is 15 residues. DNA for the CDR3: TGTGCCAGCAGCCCCCGGACCGCGGGGGTGGAAAAACTGTTTTTT. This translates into CASSPRTAGVEKLFF.

The CDR3 coding sequence is TGTGCCAGCAGACCAGGGGACAGGGGAAACCAAGAGACCCAGTACTTC. Residues: CASRPGDRGNQETQYF. The V gene is TRBV6-1, the J gene TRBJ2-5, with 10 positions matching TRBD1. The CDR3 contains 16 residues. V shed 6 bases and J 0 bases; nucleotides not matched to a gene: 7. Germline CDR1 MNHNS, CDR2 SASEGT.

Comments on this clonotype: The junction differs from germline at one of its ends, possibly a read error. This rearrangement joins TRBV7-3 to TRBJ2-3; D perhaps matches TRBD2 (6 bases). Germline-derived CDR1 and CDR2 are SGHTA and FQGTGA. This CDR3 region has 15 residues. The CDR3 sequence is CASSATSWAKNTQYF. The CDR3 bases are TGTGCCAGCAGCGCTACTAGCTGGGCGAAAAATACTCAGTATTTT.

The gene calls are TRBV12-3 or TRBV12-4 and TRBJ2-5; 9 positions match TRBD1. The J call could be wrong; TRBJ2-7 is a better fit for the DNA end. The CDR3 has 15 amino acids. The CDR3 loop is CASSLLGQGTAEQYF. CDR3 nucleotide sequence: TGTGCCAGCAGTTTACTGGGACAGGGTACCGCCGAGCAGTACTTC.